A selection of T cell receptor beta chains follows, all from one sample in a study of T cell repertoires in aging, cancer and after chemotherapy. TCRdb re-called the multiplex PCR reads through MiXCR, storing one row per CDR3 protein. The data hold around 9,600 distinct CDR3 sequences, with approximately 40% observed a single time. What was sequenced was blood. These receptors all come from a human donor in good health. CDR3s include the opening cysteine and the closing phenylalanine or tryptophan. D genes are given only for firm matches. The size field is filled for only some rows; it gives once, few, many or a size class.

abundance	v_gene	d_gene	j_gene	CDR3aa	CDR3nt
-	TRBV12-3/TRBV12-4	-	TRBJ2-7	CASSFYAGGEQYF	TGTGCCAGCAGTTTTTACGCCGGAGGCGAGCAGTACTTC
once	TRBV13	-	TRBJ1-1	CASSVTNRRLLNTEAFF	TGTGCCAGCAGCGTAACGAATCGACGGTTGTTGAACACTGAAGCTTTCTTT
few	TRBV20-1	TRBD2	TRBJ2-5	CSARVGGRAETQYF	TGCAGTGCTAGAGTCGGCGGGAGGGCGGAGACCCAGTACTTC
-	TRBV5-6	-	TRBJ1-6	CASSAGPRDNSPLHF	TGTGCCAGCAGCGCTGGGCCGAGGGATAATTCACCCCTCCACTTT
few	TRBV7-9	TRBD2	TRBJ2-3	CASGTSGSPDTQYF	TGTGCCAGCGGGACTAGCGGGAGCCCAGATACGCAGTATTTT
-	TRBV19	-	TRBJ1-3	CASGGNTIYF	TGTGCCAGCGGGGGCAACACCATATATTTT
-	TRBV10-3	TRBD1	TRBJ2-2	CAIMPGQANTGELFF	TGTGCCATCATGCCGGGACAGGCAAACACCGGGGAGCTGTTTTTT
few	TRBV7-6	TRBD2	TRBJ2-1	CASSHSGLAGGGEQFF	TGTGCCAGCAGCCATTCGGGACTAGCGGGGGGGGGGGAGCAGTTCTTC
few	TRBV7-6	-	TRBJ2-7	CASSAGLTYEQYF	TGTGCCAGCAGCGCCGGACTGACCTACGAGCAGTACTTC
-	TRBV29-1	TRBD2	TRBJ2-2	CSGGLTGGLGTTGELFF	TGCAGTGGCGGACTAACGGGGGGGCTAGGTACCACCGGGGAGCTGTTTTTT
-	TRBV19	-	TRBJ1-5	CASRKAGLEGDQPQHF	TGTGCCAGTCGGAAGGCGGGTCTAGAGGGGGATCAGCCCCAGCATTTT
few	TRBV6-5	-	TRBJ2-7	CASILPLGVGSYEQYF	TGTGCCAGCATCCTACCCTTAGGGGTCGGATCCTACGAGCAGTACTTC
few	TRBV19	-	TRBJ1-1	CASSITGGQNEAFF	TGTGCCAGTAGTATAACTGGGGGTCAGAATGAAGCTTTCTTT
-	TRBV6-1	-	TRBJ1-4	CASSTGQITAGEKLFF	TGTGCCAGCAGTACAGGACAGATAACAGCGGGTGAAAAACTGTTTTTT
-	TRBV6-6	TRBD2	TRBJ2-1	CAISGSGRADEQFF	TGTGCCATCAGTGGATCCGGGAGGGCCGATGAGCAGTTCTTC
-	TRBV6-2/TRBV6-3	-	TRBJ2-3	CASSQYLTRGQYF	TGTGCCAGCAGCCAATACCTCACTAGGGGCCAGTATTTT
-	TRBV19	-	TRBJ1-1	CASSTVPNTEAFF	TGTGCCAGTAGTACGGTCCCGAACACTGAAGCTTTCTTT
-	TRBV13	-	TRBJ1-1	CAIRAADVPNTEAFF	TGTGCCATCAGGGCGGCGGACGTTCCGAACACTGAAGCTTTCTTT
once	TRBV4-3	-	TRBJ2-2	CASSLTKRTATGELFF	TGCGCCAGCAGCCTAACCAAACGCACCGCCACCGGGGAGCTGTTTTTT
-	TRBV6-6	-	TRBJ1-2	CASSYGSGTTMGYTF	TGTGCCAGCAGTTACGGGAGTGGGACCACCATGGGCTACACCTTC
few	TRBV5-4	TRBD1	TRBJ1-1	CASSSGGGPDTEAFF	TGTGCCAGCAGCTCAGGGGGAGGGCCTGACACTGAAGCTTTCTTT
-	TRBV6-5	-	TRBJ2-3	CASSYTGGVFDTQYF	TGTGCCAGCAGTTATACGGGGGGCGTATTCGATACGCAGTATTTT
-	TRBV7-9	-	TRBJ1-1	CASSLDREAFF	TGTGCCAGCAGCTTAGACAGGGAGGCTTTCTTT
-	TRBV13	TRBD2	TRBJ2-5	CASRRGAGGRETQYF	TGTGCCAGCAGGCGAGGAGCGGGAGGGAGAGAGACCCAGTACTTC
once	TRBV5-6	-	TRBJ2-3	CASRSTGYTDTQYF	TGTGCCAGCAGGTCAACCGGGTACACAGATACGCAGTATTTT
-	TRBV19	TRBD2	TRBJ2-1	CASSIPGGNEQFF	TGTGCCAGTAGTATCCCGGGAGGTAATGAGCAGTTCTTC
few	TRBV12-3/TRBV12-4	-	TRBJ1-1	CASSPWMNTEAFF	TGTGCCAGCAGTCCTTGGATGAACACTGAAGCTTTCTTT
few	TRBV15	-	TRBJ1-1	CATTTGGTGRKAFF	TGTGCCACCACCACGGGGGGGACGGGGCGCAAAGCTTTCTTT
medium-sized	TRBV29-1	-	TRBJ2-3	CSVEEQGSTDTQYF	TGCAGCGTTGAAGAGCAGGGTAGCACAGATACGCAGTATTTT
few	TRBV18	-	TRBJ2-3	CASSPTLQATADTQYF	TGTGCCAGCTCACCAACCCTACAGGCCACCGCAGATACGCAGTATTTT
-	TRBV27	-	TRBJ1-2	CASSLLAGEDYTF	TGTGCCAGCAGTTTATTGGCTGGGGAAGACTACACCTTC
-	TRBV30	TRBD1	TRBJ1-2	CAWRAGGNYGYTF	TGTGCCTGGAGAGCAGGGGGTAACTATGGCTACACCTTC
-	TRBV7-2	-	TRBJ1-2	CASSFYTDDGYTF	TGTGCCAGCAGCTTTTACACCGATGATGGCTACACCTTC
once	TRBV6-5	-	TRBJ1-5	CASTPGGLSNQPQHF	TGTGCCAGCACCCCGGGGGGCCTTAGCAATCAGCCCCAGCATTTT
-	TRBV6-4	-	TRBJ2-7	CASSDPFHVIAEQYF	TGTGCCAGCAGTGACCCGTTCCACGTGATAGCGGAGCAGTACTTC
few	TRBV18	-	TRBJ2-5	CASSLQETQYF	TGTGCCAGCTCACTCCAGGAGACCCAGTACTTC
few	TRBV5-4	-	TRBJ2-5	CASSYQRGLMYF	TGTGCCAGCAGCTATCAGCGAGGGTTAATGTACTTC
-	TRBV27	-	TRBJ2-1	CASSSRRGYYNEQFF	TGTGCCAGCAGTTCTCGTCGGGGATACTACAATGAGCAGTTCTTC
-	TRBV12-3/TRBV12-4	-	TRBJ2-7	CASSFEGIEQYF	TGTGCCAGCAGTTTCGAGGGGATTGAGCAGTACTTC
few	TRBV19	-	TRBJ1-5	CASSSRGGQPQHF	TGTGCCAGTAGTTCAAGGGGGGGTCAGCCCCAGCATTTT
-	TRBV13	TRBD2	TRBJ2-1	CASSLEASGSYNEQFF	TGTGCCAGCAGCTTAGAAGCTAGCGGGTCCTACAATGAGCAGTTCTTC